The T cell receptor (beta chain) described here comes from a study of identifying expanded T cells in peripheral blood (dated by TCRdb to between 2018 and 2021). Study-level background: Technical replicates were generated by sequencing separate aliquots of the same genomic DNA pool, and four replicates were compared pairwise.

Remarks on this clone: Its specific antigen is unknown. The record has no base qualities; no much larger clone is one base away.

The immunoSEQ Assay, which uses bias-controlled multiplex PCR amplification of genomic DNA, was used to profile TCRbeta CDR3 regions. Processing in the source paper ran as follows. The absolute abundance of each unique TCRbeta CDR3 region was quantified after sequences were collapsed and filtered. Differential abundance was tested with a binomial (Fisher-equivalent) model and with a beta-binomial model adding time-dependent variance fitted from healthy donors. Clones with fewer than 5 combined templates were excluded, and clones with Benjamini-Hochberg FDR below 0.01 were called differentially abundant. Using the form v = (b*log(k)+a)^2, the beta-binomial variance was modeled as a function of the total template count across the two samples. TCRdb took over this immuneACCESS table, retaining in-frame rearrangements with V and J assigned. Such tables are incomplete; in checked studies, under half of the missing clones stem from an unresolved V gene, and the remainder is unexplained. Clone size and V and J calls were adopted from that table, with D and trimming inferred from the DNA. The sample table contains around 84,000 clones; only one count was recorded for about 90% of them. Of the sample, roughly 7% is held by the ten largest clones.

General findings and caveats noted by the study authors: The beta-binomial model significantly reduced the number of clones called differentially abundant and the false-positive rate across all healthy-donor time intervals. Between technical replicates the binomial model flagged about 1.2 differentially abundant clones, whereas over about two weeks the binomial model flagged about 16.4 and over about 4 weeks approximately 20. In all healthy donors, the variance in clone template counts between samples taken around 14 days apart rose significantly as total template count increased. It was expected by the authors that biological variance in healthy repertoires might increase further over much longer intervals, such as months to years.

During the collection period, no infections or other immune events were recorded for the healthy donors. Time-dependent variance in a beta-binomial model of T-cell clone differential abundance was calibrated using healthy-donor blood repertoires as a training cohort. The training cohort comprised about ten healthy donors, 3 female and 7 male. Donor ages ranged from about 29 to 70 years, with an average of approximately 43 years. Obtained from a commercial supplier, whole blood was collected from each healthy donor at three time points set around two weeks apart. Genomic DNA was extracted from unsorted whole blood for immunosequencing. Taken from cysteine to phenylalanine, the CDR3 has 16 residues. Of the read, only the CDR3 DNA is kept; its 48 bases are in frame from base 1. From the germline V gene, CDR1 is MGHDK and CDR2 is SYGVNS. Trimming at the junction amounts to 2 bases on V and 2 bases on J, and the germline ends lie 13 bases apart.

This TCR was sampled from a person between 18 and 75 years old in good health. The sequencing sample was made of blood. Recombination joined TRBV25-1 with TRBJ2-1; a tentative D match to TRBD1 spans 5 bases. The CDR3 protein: CASSEPGSRAYNEQFF. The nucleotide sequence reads TGTGCCAGCAGTGAACCCGGATCCAGGGCCTACAATGAGCAGTTCTTC.